Below, 4 T cell receptor beta chains from the same sample are listed, as sequenced in a study of CD8+CD57+ T cells in acquired aplastic anemia. Profiles of TCR beta VDJ and CDR3 were generated from a genomic DNA template. One entry per CDR3 protein results from TCRdb running MiXCR on the reads. The data hold about 470,000 distinct CDR3 sequences, with approximately 33% observed a single time. Selection for sequencing was limited to patients who had shown CD8+CD57+ cell expansion by flow cytometry. The sequencing input was sorted CD4+, CD8+, or CD8+CD57+ T cells (not recorded which) from PBMCs. The receptors shown here come from a human donor with aplastic anemia.

This clonotype showed up just once. This sequence joins TRBV5-1 and TRBJ2-5; no reliable D call. V lost 6 bases to trimming and J lost 1 base, with 16 bases between them. CDR3 size: 15 residues. Germline V lookup: CDR1 SGHRS, CDR2 YFSETQ. The CDR3 here is CASNKTSTFQETQYF. CDR3 DNA sequence: TGCGCCAGCAACAAGACATCAACTTTCCAAGAGACCCAGTACTTC.

This chain links TRBV7-2 with TRBJ1-5; D remains ambiguous. CDR1 and CDR2 (germline): SGHTA, FQGNSA. CDR3 length: 11 amino acids. The V and J ends lost 3 bases and 10 bases respectively, with 7 bases between them. CDR3 sequence (DNA): TGTGCCAGCAGCTTTTTGGGCCCCCAGCATTTT. It specifies CASSFLGPQHF.

The V and J genes are TRBV18 and TRBJ2-7; D is possibly TRBD2 (6 bases). V was clipped by 5 bases and J by 0 bases, with 11 bases between them. Germline V gene lookup returns CDR1 KGHSH and CDR2 LQKENI. This CDR3 is 14 amino acids long. The CDR3 loop reads CASSEREYSYEQYF. Written as DNA, the CDR3 is TGTGCCAGCTCAGAACGGGAGTACTCCTACGAGCAGTACTTC. Variable domain in full (rest from reference TRBV18 and TRBJ2-7): NAGVMQNPRHLVRRRGQEARLRCSPMKGHSHVYWYRQLPEEGLKFMVYLQKENIIDESGMPKERFSAEFPKEGPSILRIQQVVRGDSAAYFCASSEREYSYEQYFGPGTRLTVT.

V and J are TRBV6-1 and TRBJ2-7; D is undetermined. Per germline, CDR1 MNHNS and CDR2 SASEGT. The CDR3 sequence is 14 residues long. V was cut by 1 base and J by 6 bases, with 13 bases left in between. For the CDR3, the DNA is TGTGCCAGCAGTGAAGGTTCCCTCGCTGCCGAGCAGTACTTC. The encoded protein is CASSEGSLAAEQYF.